This T cell receptor beta chain originates from a study of T-cell memory formation after mild COVID-19. MiXCR, run by TCRdb on the 5' RACE reads, gives a single entry per CDR3 protein. Of hundreds of thousands of distinct CDR3 sequences listed, about 18% are singletons. This clonotype turned up a few times. V lost 4 bases and J 0 bases, leaving 13 bases between the germline ends. From germline, CDR1 is KGHSH and CDR2 LQKENI. CDR3 size: 17 residues. The clonotype originates from an adult woman who had mild COVID-19 (a few samples of this study predate the infection). Cell type and time point are not known. The chain carries TRBV18 and TRBJ2-6; D may be TRBD2 (5 bases). The sample consisted of PBMCs or a T cell subset sorted from them (not recorded which). The CDR3 reads CASSRETPSSGANVLTF. The DNA of the CDR3 is TGTGCCAGCTCACGGGAGACACCCTCCTCTGGGGCCAACGTCCTGACTTTC.